The TCR beta chain under discussion was sequenced for a study of T cells in Graves' hyperthyroidism and ophthalmopathy (dated by TCRdb to between 2017 and 2020). About the study as a whole: Peripheral blood was sampled at the time of initial diagnosis, prior to any treatment. TCR Vbeta CDR3 sequencing of 135 peripheral blood samples (fewer than 45 ophthalmopathy, about 75 hyperthyroidism and approximately 17 progressor patients) is reported in the paper. Prospective prediction of ophthalmopathy was tested in an independent validation cohort consisting of some 19 hyperthyroidism patients and more than 15 patients who later progressed to ophthalmopathy. Once sampling was done, hyperthyroidism patients were given methimazole at a starting dose of 30 mg daily, whereas ophthalmopathy patients were given high-dose intravenous methylprednisolone. The approximately 100 discovery patients were randomly split 7:3 into training and test sets. To identify TCR V-J signatures that set the groups apart, the researchers used a discovery cohort of about a hundred patients, made up of under 50 with Graves' ophthalmopathy and about 55 with stable Graves' hyperthyroidism. The study also compared thyroid tissue and blood T-cell repertoires from several Graves' hyperthyroidism patients.

Stable Graves' hyperthyroidism was defined as no progression to ophthalmopathy during 18 months of follow-up. The hyperthyroidism patients were between 18 and 65 years old and newly diagnosed, with a disease duration of less than 2 months. Exclusion was applied to patients with uncontrolled infections, other autoimmune diseases, pregnancy or lactation. Diagnoses were based on clinical symptoms, serum thyroxine and TRAb, thyroid ultrasound and orbital computed tomography. PBMCs were isolated from 10 ml of fresh peripheral blood by Ficoll-Paque density gradient centrifugation. Trizol reagent was used to extract total RNA, and RNA quality was then checked on an Agilent 2100 Bioanalyzer. Study-level results and caveats: Most expanded thyroid clonotypes (frequency above 0.001) were also detected in blood, a finding suggesting that blood repertoires may reflect thyroid immune responses. In validation, progression to ophthalmopathy was predicted by the model with 70% to 71% sensitivity and 72% to 85% specificity, a median of approximately 6.5 months before onset. No statistical method was used to set the sample size in advance, and investigators knew the group allocation. A model built on a 13 V-J signature distinguished ophthalmopathy from stable hyperthyroidism, reaching about 88% sensitivity and around 82% specificity in cross-validation and 80%/75% in testing.

Amplification of TCR beta CDR3 regions was carried out from RNA transcripts. The TCR CDR3 was subjected to a first round of RT-PCR using the HTBI primer set and the Qiagen OneStep RT-PCR kit. Libraries were constructed in a second round of multiplex PCR, after which size selection and purification were carried out. Libraries were sequenced paired-end with 100 bp reads on an Illumina HiSeq2000. The source study handled its data this way. SOAPnuke was used to process the raw data, removing reads that contained adapters or uncalled bases, had a mean Phred below 15, or lacked an exact match to the constant primer or identifier. COPE v1.2.5 was used to merge the high-quality paired reads, and each unique nucleotide sequence was defined as a clonotype. MiTCR v1.1 was used to align clonotypes to the IMGT TRBV, TRBD and TRBJ reference segments. The analysis included only V-J combinations with a frequency above 0.0001, which together covered 98% to 99.2% of the repertoires. The TCS score was defined as F50 (clonal expansion) divided by E x V (chaos), with BLOSUM62-based TCRdist calculated between CDR3 peptides within each V-J. Welch's t-statistics and random forest reduced around 550 V-J features to 13, which were used in a naive Bayes classifier (R e1071). The public reads were run again by TCRdb, first through fastp at Q25 and then through MiXCR, and only productive beta chains were kept. Identical CDR3 proteins give one entry, which carries the most common genes and DNA. The V and J calls, along with clone size, are taken from TCRdb and not from the paper's own processing. This sample comprises about 340,000 distinct CDR3 sequences, 21% of them detected only once. Under 55% of the sample is taken by the ten largest.

Turning to this clonotype: Its antigen is unknown. It has no much larger one-base neighbor in the sample; base qualities were not kept.

CDR1 and CDR2 (MNHNS, SASEGT) derive from the germline V gene. Between the V and J ends, shortened by 6 bases and 2 bases respectively, the junction contains 10 bases. The CDR3 numbers 13 residues from cysteine through phenylalanine. This entry keeps only the CDR3 DNA: 39 bases, framed from base 1. Rearrangement joined TRBV6-1 to TRBJ2-5; the D gene is not confidently resolved. The sequence was obtained from a woman aged 50 to 65 with Graves' hyperthyroidism. The specimen sequenced was blood. The CDR3 here reads CASRALLQETQYF. The DNA is as follows: TGTGCCAGCAGAGCTCTCTTACAAGAGACCCAGTACTTC.